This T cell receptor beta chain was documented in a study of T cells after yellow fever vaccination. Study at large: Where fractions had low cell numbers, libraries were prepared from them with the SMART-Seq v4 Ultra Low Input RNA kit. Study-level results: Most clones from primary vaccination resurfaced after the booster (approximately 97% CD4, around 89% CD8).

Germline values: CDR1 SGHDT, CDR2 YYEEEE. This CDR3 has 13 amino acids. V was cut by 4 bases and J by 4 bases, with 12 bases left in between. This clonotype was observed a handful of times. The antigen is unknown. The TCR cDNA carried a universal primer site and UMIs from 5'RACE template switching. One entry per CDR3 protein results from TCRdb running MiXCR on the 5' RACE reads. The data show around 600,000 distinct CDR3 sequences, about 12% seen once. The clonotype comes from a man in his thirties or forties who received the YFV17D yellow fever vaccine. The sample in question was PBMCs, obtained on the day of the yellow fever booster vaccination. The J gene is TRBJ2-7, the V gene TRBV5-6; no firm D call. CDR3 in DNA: TGTGCCAGCAGCGTTGGGGAAGGGTACGAGCAGTACTTC. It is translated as CASSVGEGYEQYF.